The entry below describes one T cell receptor (beta chain). The antigen remains undetermined. The data originate from a study of early T cells in non-severe SARS-CoV-2 infection. About the study: Chains stayed unpaired after sequencing of bulk RNA from unsorted whole blood.

V gave up 4 bases and J gave up 2 bases; unmatched junction bases: 4. This CDR3 has 14 residues. In germline, CDR1 is MGHRA, CDR2 YSYEKL. Molecules of cDNA were individually given unique molecular identifiers that were attached to them. TCRdb re-called the 5' RACE reads with MiXCR, one entry per CDR3 protein. The table lists approximately 49,000 distinct CDR3 sequences, 12% of them singletons. Study findings and constraints: A preference for anti-spike CD8 responses marked VDJdb matching, which missed private and CD4 specificities.

This clonotype was obtained from an adult who was a healthcare worker with PCR-confirmed SARS-CoV-2 infection or an uninfected control (not recorded which). The chain employs TRBV4-1 and TRBJ2-5; 7 nucleotides match TRBD1. The specimen was whole blood. The DNA for the CDR3 is TGCGCCAGCAGCCGAGGGACAGCACAAGAGACCCAGTACTTC. Residues: CASSRGTAQETQYF.